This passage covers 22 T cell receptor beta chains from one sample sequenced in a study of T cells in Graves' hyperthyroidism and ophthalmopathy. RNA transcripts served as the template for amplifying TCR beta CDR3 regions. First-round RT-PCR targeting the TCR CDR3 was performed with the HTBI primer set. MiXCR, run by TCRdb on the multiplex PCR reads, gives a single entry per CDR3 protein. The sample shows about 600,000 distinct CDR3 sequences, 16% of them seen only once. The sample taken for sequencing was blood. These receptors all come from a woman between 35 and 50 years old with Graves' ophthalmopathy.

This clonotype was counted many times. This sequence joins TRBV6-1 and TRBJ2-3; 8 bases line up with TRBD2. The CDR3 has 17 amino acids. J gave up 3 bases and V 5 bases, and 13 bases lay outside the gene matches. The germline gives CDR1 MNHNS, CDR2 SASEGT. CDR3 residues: CASSSSGAGDRTDTQYF. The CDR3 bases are TGTGCCAGCAGTTCCTCCGGAGCGGGAGACCGTACAGATACGCAGTATTTT.

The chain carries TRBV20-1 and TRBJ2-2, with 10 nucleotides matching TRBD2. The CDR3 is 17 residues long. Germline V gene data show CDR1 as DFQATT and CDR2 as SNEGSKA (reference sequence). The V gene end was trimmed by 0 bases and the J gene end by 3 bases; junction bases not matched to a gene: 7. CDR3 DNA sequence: TGCAGTGCTAGAGACGGCGGCAGCGGGAGGGACACCGGGGAGCTGTTTTTT. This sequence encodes CSARDGGSGRDTGELFF.

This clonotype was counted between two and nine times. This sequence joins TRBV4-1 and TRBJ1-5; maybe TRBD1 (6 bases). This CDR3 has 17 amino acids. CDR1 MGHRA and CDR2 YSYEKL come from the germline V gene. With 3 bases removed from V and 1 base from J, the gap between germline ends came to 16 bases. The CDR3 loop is CASSHPAGTSSNQPQHF. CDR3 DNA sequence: TGCGCCAGCAGCCATCCTGCTGGGACATCAAGCAATCAGCCCCAGCATTTT.

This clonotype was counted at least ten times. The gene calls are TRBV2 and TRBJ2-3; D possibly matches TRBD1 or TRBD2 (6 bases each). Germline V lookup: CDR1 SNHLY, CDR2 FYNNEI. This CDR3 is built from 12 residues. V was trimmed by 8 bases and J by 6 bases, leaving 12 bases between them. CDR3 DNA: TGTGCCAGCGGCCTAGGGGGGGATACGCAGTATTTT. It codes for CASGLGGDTQYF.

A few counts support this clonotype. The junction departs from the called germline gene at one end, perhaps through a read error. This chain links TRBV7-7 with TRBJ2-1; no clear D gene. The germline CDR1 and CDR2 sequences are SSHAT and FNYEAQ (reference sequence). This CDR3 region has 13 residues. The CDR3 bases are TGTGCTAGCAGCTTAGTAGCCAGCAATGAGCAGTTCTTC. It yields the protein CASSLVASNEQFF. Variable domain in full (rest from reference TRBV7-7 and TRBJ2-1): GAGVSQSPRYKVTKRGQDVTLRCDPISSHATLYWYQQALGQGPEFLTYFNYEAQPDKSGLPSDRFSAERPEGSISTLTIQRTEQRDSAMYRCASSLVASNEQFFGPGTRLTVL.

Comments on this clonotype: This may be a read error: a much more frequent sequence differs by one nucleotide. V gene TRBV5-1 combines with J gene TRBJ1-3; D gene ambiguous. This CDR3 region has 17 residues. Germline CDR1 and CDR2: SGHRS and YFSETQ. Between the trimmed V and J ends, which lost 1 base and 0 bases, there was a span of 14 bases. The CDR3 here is CASSLIPAGNSGNTIYF. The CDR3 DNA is TGCGCCAGCAGCTTGATTCCGGCAGGCAACTCTGGAAACACCATATATTTT.

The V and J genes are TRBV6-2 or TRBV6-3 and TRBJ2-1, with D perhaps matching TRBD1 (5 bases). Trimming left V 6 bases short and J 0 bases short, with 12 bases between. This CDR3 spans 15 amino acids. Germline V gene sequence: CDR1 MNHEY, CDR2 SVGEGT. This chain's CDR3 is CASRRWGSSYNEQFF. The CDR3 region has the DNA TGTGCCAGCAGGCGCTGGGGCAGCTCCTACAATGAGCAGTTCTTC.

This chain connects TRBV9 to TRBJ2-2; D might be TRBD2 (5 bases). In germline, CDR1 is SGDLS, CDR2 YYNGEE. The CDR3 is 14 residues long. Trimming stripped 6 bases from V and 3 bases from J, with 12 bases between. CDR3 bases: TGTGCCAGCACCCCCGGAGGTGACACCGGGGAGCTGTTTTTT. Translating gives CASTPGGDTGELFF.

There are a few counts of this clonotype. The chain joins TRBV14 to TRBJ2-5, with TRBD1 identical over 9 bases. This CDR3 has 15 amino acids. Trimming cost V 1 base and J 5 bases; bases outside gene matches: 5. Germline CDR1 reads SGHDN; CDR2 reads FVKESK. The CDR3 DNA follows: TGTGCCAGCAGCCAAGCCACAGGGGGCAGGGAGACCCAGTACTTC. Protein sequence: CASSQATGGRETQYF.

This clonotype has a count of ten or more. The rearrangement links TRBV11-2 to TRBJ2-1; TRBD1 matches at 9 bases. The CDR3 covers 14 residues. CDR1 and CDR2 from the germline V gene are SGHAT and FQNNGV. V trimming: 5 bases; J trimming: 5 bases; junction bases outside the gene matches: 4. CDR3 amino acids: CASSPGTGNNEQFF. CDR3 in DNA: TGTGCCAGCAGCCCCGGGACAGGGAACAATGAGCAGTTCTTC.

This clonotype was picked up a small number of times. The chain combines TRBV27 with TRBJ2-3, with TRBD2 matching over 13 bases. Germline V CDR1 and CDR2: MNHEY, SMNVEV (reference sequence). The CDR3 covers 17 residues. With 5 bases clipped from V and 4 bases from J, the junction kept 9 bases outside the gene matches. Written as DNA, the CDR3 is TGTGCCAGCAGTCCCTTACTAGCGGGAGGGAGCCCAGATACGCAGTATTTT. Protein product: CASSPLLAGGSPDTQYF.

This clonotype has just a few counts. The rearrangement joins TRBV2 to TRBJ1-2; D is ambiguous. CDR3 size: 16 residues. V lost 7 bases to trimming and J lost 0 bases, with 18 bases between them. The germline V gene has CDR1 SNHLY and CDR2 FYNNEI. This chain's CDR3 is CASTPAPHLANYGYTF. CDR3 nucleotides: TGTGCCAGCACTCCTGCTCCCCACTTAGCTAACTATGGCTACACCTTC. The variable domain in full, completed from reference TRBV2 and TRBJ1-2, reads EPEVTQTPSHQVTQMGQEVILRCVPISNHLYFYWYRQILGQKVEFLVSFYNNEISEKSEIFDDQFSVERPDGSNFTLKIRSTKLEDSAMYFCASTPAPHLANYGYTFGSGTRLTVV.

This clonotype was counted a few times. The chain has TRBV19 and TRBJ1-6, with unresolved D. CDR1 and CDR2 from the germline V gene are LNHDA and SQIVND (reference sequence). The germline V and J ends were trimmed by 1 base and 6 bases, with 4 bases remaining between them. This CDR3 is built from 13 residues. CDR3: CASSIGLNSPLHF. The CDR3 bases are TGTGCCAGTAGTATAGGACTTAATTCACCCCTCCACTTT. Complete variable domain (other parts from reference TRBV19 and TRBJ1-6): DGGITQSPKYLFRKEGQNVTLSCEQNLNHDAMYWYRQDPGQGLRLIYYSQIVNDFQKGDIAEGYSVSREKKESFPLTVTSAQKNPTAFYLCASSIGLNSPLHFGNGTRLTVT.

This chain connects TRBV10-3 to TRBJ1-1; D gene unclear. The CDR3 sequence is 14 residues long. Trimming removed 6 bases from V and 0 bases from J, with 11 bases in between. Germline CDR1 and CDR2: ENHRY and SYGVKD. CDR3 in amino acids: CAISPDPMNTEAFF. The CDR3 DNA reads TGTGCCATCAGCCCGGACCCCATGAACACTGAAGCTTTCTTT.

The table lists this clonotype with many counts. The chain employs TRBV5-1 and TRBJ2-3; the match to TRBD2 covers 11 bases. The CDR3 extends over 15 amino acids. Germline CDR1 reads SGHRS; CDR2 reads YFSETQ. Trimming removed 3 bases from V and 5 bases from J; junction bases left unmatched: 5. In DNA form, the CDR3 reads TGCGCCAGCAGCTCCGGACTAGCGGGTGTAGATACGCAGTATTTT. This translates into CASSSGLAGVDTQYF.

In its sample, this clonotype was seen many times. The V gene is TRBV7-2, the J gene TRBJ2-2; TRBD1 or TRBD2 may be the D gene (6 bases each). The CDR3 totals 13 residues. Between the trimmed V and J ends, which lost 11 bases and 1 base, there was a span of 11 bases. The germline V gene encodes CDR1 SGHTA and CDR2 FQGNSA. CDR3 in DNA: TGTGCCGGGGGGCGGGAGAACACCGGGGAGCTGTTTTTT. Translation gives CAGGRENTGELFF.

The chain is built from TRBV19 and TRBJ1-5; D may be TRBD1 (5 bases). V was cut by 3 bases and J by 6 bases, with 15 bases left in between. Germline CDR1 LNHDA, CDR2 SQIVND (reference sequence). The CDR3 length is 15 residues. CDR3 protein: CASSIEVQGRQPQHF. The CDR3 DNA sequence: TGTGCCAGTAGTATTGAGGTGCAGGGTCGTCAGCCCCAGCATTTT. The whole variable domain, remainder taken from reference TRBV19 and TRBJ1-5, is DGGITQSPKYLFRKEGQNVTLSCEQNLNHDAMYWYRQDPGQGLRLIYYSQIVNDFQKGDIAEGYSVSREKKESFPLTVTSAQKNPTAFYLCASSIEVQGRQPQHFGDGTRLSIL.

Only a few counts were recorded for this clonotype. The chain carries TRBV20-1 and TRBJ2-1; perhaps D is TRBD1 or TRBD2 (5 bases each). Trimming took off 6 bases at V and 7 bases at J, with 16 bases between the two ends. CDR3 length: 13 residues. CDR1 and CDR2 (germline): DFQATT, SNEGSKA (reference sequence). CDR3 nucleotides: TGCAGTGCAAACGGGGCAGTAAATAATGAGCAGTTCTTC. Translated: CSANGAVNNEQFF.

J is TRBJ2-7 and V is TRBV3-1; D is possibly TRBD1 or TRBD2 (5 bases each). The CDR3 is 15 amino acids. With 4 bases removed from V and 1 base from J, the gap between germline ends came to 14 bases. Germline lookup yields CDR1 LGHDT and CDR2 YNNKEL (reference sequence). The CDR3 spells CASSLPGTRSYEQYF. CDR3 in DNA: TGTGCCAGCAGCCTACCCGGGACGCGTTCCTACGAGCAGTACTTC.

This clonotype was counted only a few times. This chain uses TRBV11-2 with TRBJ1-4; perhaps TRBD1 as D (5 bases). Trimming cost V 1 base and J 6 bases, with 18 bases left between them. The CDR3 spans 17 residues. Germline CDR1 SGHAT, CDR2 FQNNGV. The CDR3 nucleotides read TGTGCCAGCAGCTTAGTAGCCCGGGGGGATAAGGATGAAAAACTGTTTTTT. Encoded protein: CASSLVARGDKDEKLFF.

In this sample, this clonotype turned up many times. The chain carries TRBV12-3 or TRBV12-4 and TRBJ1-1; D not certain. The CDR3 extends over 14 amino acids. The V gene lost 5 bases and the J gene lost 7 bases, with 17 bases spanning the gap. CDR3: CASSLGRRFGEAFF. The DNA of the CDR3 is TGTGCCAGCAGTCTTGGACGGAGGTTTGGTGAAGCTTTCTTT.

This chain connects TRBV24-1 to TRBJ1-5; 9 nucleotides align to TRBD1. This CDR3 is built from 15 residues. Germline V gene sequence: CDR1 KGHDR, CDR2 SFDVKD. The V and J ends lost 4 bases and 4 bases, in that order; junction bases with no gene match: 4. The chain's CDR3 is CATSETGTGNQPQHF. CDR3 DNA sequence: TGTGCCACCAGTGAAACCGGGACAGGGAATCAGCCCCAGCATTTT.